These 16 T cell receptor beta chains originate from one sample sequenced in a study of CD8 T cells in Susac syndrome. Random hexamers were used to reverse transcribe an amount of about 0.5 to 1 ug RNA. TCRdb ran MiXCR on the immunoSEQ multiplex PCR reads and lists one entry per CDR3 protein. The table has more than 100,000 distinct CDR3 sequences, approximately 96% seen once. The sequencing sample was made of CD4+ T cells from PBMCs. The receptors originated from a human donor with Susac syndrome.

The chain is built from TRBV27 and TRBJ2-7, with 7 bases fitting TRBD1. V trimming: 6 bases; J trimming: 0 bases; junction bases outside the gene matches: 14. Looked up from germline, CDR1 is MNHEY and CDR2 is SMNVEV (reference sequence). CDR3 length equals 17 residues. The CDR3 coding sequence is TGTGCCAGCAGCATATTTGGGGCAGGGGGTCACTCCTACGAGCAGTACTTC. Translated, it gives CASSIFGAGGHSYEQYF.

V gene TRBV28 combines with J gene TRBJ1-5; perhaps TRBD1 as D (6 bases). The germline V and J ends were trimmed by 5 bases and 6 bases, with 11 bases remaining between them. Germline V CDR1 and CDR2: MDHEN, SYDVKM. The CDR3 runs 13 residues. CDR3 loop: CASSTPGVQPQHF. In nucleotides, the CDR3 is TGTGCCAGCAGTACTCCAGGGGTTCAGCCCCAGCATTTT.

The rearrangement uses TRBV7-9 and TRBJ2-7, with 9 nucleotides matching TRBD2. Germline V gene data show CDR1 as SEHNR and CDR2 as FQNEAQ (reference sequence). The CDR3 spans 14 residues. V was pared by 2 bases and J by 3 bases, with 2 bases of the junction left unmatched. The CDR3 DNA follows: TGTGCCAGCAGCTTAAGCGGGAGGCGCTACGAGCAGTACTTC. It specifies CASSLSGRRYEQYF.

The V and J genes are TRBV5-1 and TRBJ1-1; D remains unclear. CDR3 length: 14 residues. Germline assignment: CDR1 SGHRS and CDR2 YFSETQ. V gave up 0 bases and J gave up 0 bases, with 6 bases separating them. This CDR3 reads CASSLELMNTEAFF. In DNA, the CDR3 is TGCGCCAGCAGCTTGGAACTGATGAACACTGAAGCTTTCTTT.

The chain employs TRBV5-6 and TRBJ2-7, with a possible D match to TRBD2 (5 bases). The germline V and J ends were trimmed by 0 bases and 9 bases, with 7 bases remaining between them. The V gene's germline CDR1 is SGHDT and CDR2 YYEEEE. The CDR3 has 11 amino acids. For the CDR3, the DNA is TGTGCCAGCAGCTTGGGAGGAGGGCAGTACTTC. Translating gives CASSLGGGQYF.

V gene TRBV20-1 combines with J gene TRBJ2-3; D call uncertain. CDR1 and CDR2 (germline): DFQATT, SNEGSKA (reference sequence). The CDR3 totals 12 residues. V was pared by 4 bases and J by 0 bases, with 5 bases between. As DNA, the CDR3 is TGCAGTGCTACTCCTAGCACAGATACGCAGTATTTT. It translates to CSATPSTDTQYF.

The V and J genes are TRBV12-3 or TRBV12-4 and TRBJ1-5; no definite D call. The CDR3 length is 13 residues. V lost 1 base and J 0 bases, leaving 1 base between the germline ends. The CDR3 reads CASSLGSNQPQHF. CDR3 DNA sequence: TGTGCCAGCAGTTTAGGTAGCAATCAGCCCCAGCATTTT.

The chain has TRBV25-1 and TRBJ2-1, with D possibly matching TRBD1 (5 bases). The ends were cut back, 0 bases at V and 3 bases at J, with 6 bases in the middle. Germline V gene lookup returns CDR1 MGHDK and CDR2 SYGVNS. This CDR3 comprises 14 residues. The CDR3 bases are TGTGCCAGCAGTGAATACGACAGCTACAATGAGCAGTTCTTC. This translates into CASSEYDSYNEQFF.

The V and J genes are TRBV6-5 and TRBJ1-2; the D is unclear. The ends were cut back, 7 bases at V and 2 bases at J, with 20 bases in the middle. The CDR3 length is 16 residues. Germline V gene sequence: CDR1 MNHEY, CDR2 SVGAGI. CDR3 sequence: CASTSPMRDVNYGYTF. The CDR3 coding sequence is TGTGCCAGCACTTCTCCCATGAGGGATGTGAACTATGGCTACACCTTC.

The CDR3 bases are TGCAGTGCTAATCCCCAGGGGGCACAGGAGACCCAGTACTTC. Translating gives CSANPQGAQETQYF. The rearrangement joins TRBV20-1 to TRBJ2-5; 8 nucleotides match TRBD1. The germline CDR1 and CDR2 sequences are DFQATT and SNEGSKA (reference sequence). This CDR3 spans 14 amino acids. J gave up 5 bases and V 4 bases, and 9 bases lay outside the gene matches.

The chain employs TRBV29-1 and TRBJ1-2; 8 positions agree with TRBD1. The CDR3 has 14 residues. Trimming removed 6 bases from V and 4 bases from J; junction bases left unmatched: 10. Germline lookup yields CDR1 SQVTM and CDR2 ANQGSEA. CDR3 residues: CSVGVYRGSYGYTF. Here the CDR3 DNA reads TGCAGCGTGGGGGTCTACAGGGGGAGCTATGGCTACACCTTC. The full variable domain, completed using reference TRBV29-1 and TRBJ1-2, is SAVISQKPSRDICQRGTSLTIQCQVDSQVTMMFWYRQQPGQSLTLIATANQGSEATYESGFVIDKFPISRPNLTFSTLTVSNMSPEDSSIYLCSVGVYRGSYGYTFGSGTRLTVV.

In DNA form, the CDR3 reads TGTGCCAGCACCGGGGTCAGGAGCAATCAGCCCCAGCATTTT. Translation: CASTGVRSNQPQHF. The rearrangement uses TRBV6-2 or TRBV6-3 and TRBJ1-5; D is undetermined. The CDR3 extends over 14 amino acids. Germline V gene sequence: CDR1 MNHEY, CDR2 SVGEGT. V lost 7 bases and J lost 1, with 11 bases in between.

V usage is TRBV20-1 and J usage is TRBJ2-5; D is possibly TRBD2 (6 bases). V was cut by 6 bases and J by 1 base, with 18 bases left in between. The V gene's germline CDR1 is DFQATT and CDR2 SNEGSKA (reference sequence). The CDR3 is 15 residues long. The CDR3 region has the DNA TGCAGTGCAACTCGAGGCGTGGGGGGCCAAGAGACCCAGTACTTC. Its protein product is CSATRGVGGQETQYF.

The gene calls are TRBV29-1 and TRBJ2-7; D is unresolved. CDR3 size: 13 residues. The V and J ends lost 6 bases and 0 bases respectively, with 12 bases between them. The germline V gene has CDR1 SQVTM and CDR2 ANQGSEA. CDR3 residues: CSVGGTISYEQYF. CDR3 nucleotides: TGCAGCGTGGGCGGCACGATCTCCTACGAGCAGTACTTC.

V and J are TRBV20-1 and TRBJ1-1, with 9 bases that match TRBD1. Germline trimming cut 4 bases from V and 7 bases from J; bases unmatched to any gene: 7. Germline V gene data show CDR1 as DFQATT and CDR2 as SNEGSKA (reference sequence). This CDR3 spans 13 amino acids. The CDR3 sequence is CSATYRGRGEAFF. The CDR3 DNA reads as TGCAGTGCTACGTACAGGGGGCGAGGTGAAGCTTTCTTT.

The chain recombines TRBV12-3 or TRBV12-4 with TRBJ2-7, with D hard to call. Trimming left V 5 bases short and J 3 bases short, with 8 bases between. The length of the CDR3 is 12 residues. CDR3 DNA sequence: TGTGCCAGCAGTCTGTGGGTCTACGAGCAGTACTTC. The encoded protein is CASSLWVYEQYF.